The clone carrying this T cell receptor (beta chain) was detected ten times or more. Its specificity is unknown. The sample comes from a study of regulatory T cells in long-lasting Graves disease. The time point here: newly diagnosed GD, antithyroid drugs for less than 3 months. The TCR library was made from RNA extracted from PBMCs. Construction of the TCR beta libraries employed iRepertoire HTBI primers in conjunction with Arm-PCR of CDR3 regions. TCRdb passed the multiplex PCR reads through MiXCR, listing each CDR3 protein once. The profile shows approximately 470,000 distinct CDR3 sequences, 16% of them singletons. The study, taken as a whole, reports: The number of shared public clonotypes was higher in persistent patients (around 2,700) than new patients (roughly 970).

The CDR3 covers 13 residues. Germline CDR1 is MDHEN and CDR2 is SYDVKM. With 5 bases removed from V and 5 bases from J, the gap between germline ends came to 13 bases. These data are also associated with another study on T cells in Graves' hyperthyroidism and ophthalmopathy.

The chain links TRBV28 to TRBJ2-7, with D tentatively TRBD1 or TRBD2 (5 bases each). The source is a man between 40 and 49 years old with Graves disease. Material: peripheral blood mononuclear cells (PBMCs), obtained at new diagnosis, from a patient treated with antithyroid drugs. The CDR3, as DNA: TGTGCCAGCAGTACCGGGGCCTACCACGAGCAGTACTTC. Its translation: CASSTGAYHEQYF.